This T cell receptor beta chain was observed in a study of T cell responses to AZD1222 COVID-19 vaccine. Overall study results and limits: The donor group comprised mostly white British people and more females; the analysis possibly underestimated clonal diversity. Every sample of the repertoires postdated the peak T cell response. Vaccine-related CD4 TCRs covered spike, predominating at 160-218 and 743-854.

The repertoire was sequenced with immunoSEQ multiplex PCR; TCRdb's copy has only in-frame clones and lacks some. The sample holds 150,000 to 200,000 clones, 90% seen once. Remarks on this clone: Its antigen is not known.

J lost 5 bases, V lost 1 base, and 10 bases had no gene match. The germline V gene has CDR1 SGHAT and CDR2 FQNNGV. The CDR3 has 17 residues. V and J are TRBV11-2 and TRBJ1-1; TRBD1 aligns across 10 bases. The sequences come from peripheral blood, collected on day 0 of AZD1222 vaccination. The clonotype originates from an adult in good health. The CDR3 DNA follows: TGTGCCAGCAGCTTAGCGACAGGGGGCGTCACTAGGACTGAAGCTTTCTTT. It is translated as CASSLATGGVTRTEAFF.